This entry is about one T cell receptor (beta chain). This table comes from immunoSEQ multiplex PCR, and its TCRdb copy is limited to in-frame clones, with some not included. This sample has approximately 100,000 clones, with around nine tenths found just once. These data are taken from a study of identifying expanded T cells in peripheral blood. The TCR comes from a person between 18 and 75 years old in good health. The sequenced material came from blood.

The CDR3 reads CASSLGQGTYNEQFF. The CDR3 DNA is TGTGCCAGCAGCCTAGGACAGGGGACATACAATGAGCAGTTCTTC. This chain joins TRBV5-6 and TRBJ2-1; TRBD1 matches at 9 bases. CDR3 length equals 15 residues. Germline V gene lookup returns CDR1 SGHDT and CDR2 YYEEEE. After removal of 4 bases from V and 4 bases from J, the junction contained 6 bases not matched to a gene.